Listed here are 10 T cell receptor beta chains from one sample, sequenced in a study of cytomegalovirus exposure and HLA in healthy donors. In the PCR, 60 Vbeta and 13 Jbeta primers were used. Profiling relied on immunoSEQ multiplex PCR, and the TCRdb table lists in-frame clones only, not all of them. This repertoire shows 85,000 to 100,000 clones, 60% to 80% found once; its top ten account for around 6.6%. The sequenced sample was PBMCs. These receptor sequences come from a man in his fifties or sixties in good health and CMV-seropositive.

The rearrangement links TRBV1 to TRBJ2-2; the listed D gene, TRBD2, was not tested against the DNA. TRBV1 is reported as a pseudogene. CDR3 size: 16 residues. DNA for the CDR3: TGCACCAGCAGCCAAGATCAAGCGGGGGACACCGGGGAGCTGTTTTTT. Its protein is CTSSQDQAGDTGELFF.

On this clone itself: The sample has other DNA sequences that encode this CDR3 too. This chain joins TRBV6-5 and TRBJ1-2; TRBD1 might be the D (6 bases). The CDR3 is made up of 14 amino acids. Per germline, CDR1 MNHEY and CDR2 SVGAGI. The V and J ends lost 5 bases and 7 bases respectively, with 17 bases between them. The CDR3: CASSLKRDTSGYTF. The CDR3 DNA sequence: TGTGCCAGCAGTCTTAAAAGGGACACGAGTGGCTACACCTTC.

This chain uses TRBV5-4 with TRBJ1-1; D ambiguous. The germline gives CDR1 SGHNT, CDR2 YYREEE (reference sequence). The length of the CDR3 is 13 residues. V was clipped by 4 bases and J by 5 bases, with 12 bases between them. The CDR3 DNA sequence: TGTGCCAGCAGCCCCCGGGATTCTACTGAAGCTTTCTTT. Its protein product is CASSPRDSTEAFF.

The chain combines TRBV7-9 with TRBJ1-5, with a weak D call TRBD1 (6 bases). CDR1 is SEHNR, CDR2 FQNEAQ, per germline (reference sequence). V was trimmed by 4 bases and J by 4 bases, leaving 8 bases between them. This CDR3 region has 13 residues. CDR3 DNA sequence: TGTGCCAGCAGCTCCCAGGGGAATCAGCCCCAGCATTTT. Its protein is CASSSQGNQPQHF. Combining the CDR3 with reference TRBV7-9 and TRBJ1-5 gives the whole variable domain DTGVSQNPRHKITKRGQNVTFRCDPISEHNRLYWYRQTLGQGPEFLTYFQNEAQLEKSRLLSDRFSAERPKGSFSTLEIQRTEQGDSAMYLCASSSQGNQPQHFGDGTRLSIL.

This clone qualifies as hyperexpanded (1% or more). The chain employs TRBV4-3 and TRBJ1-1; D uncertain. The V gene's germline CDR1 is LGHNA and CDR2 YSLEER. Trimming stripped 0 bases from V and 4 bases from J, with 12 bases between. The CDR3 consists of 15 residues. The chain's CDR3 is CASSQDGVSSTEAFF. Here the CDR3 DNA reads TGCGCCAGCAGCCAAGACGGGGTCTCGAGCACTGAAGCTTTCTTT.

The chain recombines TRBV7-9 with TRBJ1-5, with 7 bases fitting TRBD1. V gave up 3 bases and J gave up 1 base; unmatched junction bases: 12. CDR3 size: 18 residues. CDR1 is SEHNR and CDR2 is FQNEAQ in the germline V gene (reference sequence). The CDR3 region is CASSFETGTGVSNQPQHF. In DNA, the CDR3 is TGTGCCAGCAGCTTCGAGACAGGGACGGGGGTAAGCAATCAGCCCCAGCATTTT. Combining the CDR3 with reference TRBV7-9 and TRBJ1-5 gives the whole variable domain DTGVSQNPRHKITKRGQNVTFRCDPISEHNRLYWYRQTLGQGPEFLTYFQNEAQLEKSRLLSDRFSAERPKGSFSTLEIQRTEQGDSAMYLCASSFETGTGVSNQPQHFGDGTRLSIL.

Note on this clone: The DNA is omitted, as the CDR3 cannot be located on it reliably, and the CDR3 follows TCRdb's listing. The chain is built from TRBV30 and TRBJ2-2; whether TRBD2, the table's D call, matches the DNA was not checked. Germline CDR1 reads GTSNPN; CDR2 reads SVGIG (reference sequence). The CDR3 is 13 amino acids long, termini counted. The CDR3 sequence is CAWSPFGAGELFF.

This chain links TRBV2 with TRBJ1-1, with a possible D match to TRBD1 (5 bases). Trimming pared 4 bases from V and 1 base from J, leaving 10 bases between. Germline CDR1 is SNHLY and CDR2 is FYNNEI. This CDR3 is 14 amino acids long. The CDR3 bases are TGTGCCAGCAGTGTTTCAGGGTCGAACACTGAAGCTTTCTTT. Protein sequence: CASSVSGSNTEAFF.

With respect to this clone: This sample includes further DNA sequences coding for the same CDR3. The rearrangement links TRBV18 to TRBJ1-1, with 7 bases lining up with TRBD1. The CDR3 is made up of 15 amino acids. V was pared by 0 bases and J by 1 base, with 2 bases of the junction left unmatched. Per the germline V gene, CDR1 is KGHSH and CDR2 is LQKENI. The CDR3 nucleotides are TGTGCCAGCTCACCACCGACAGGGTCGAACACTGAAGCTTTCTTT. Its translation: CASSPPTGSNTEAFF.

This rearrangement joins TRBV6-5 to TRBJ2-1; D is possibly TRBD2 (6 bases). The CDR3 has 14 residues. The V end was cut by 2 bases, the J end by 7 bases, with 12 bases between. Germline CDR1 and CDR2: MNHEY and SVGAGI. The CDR3 DNA is TGTGCCAGCAGTTACAAACTGGGAGGAAATGAGCAGTTCTTC. Protein: CASSYKLGGNEQFF.